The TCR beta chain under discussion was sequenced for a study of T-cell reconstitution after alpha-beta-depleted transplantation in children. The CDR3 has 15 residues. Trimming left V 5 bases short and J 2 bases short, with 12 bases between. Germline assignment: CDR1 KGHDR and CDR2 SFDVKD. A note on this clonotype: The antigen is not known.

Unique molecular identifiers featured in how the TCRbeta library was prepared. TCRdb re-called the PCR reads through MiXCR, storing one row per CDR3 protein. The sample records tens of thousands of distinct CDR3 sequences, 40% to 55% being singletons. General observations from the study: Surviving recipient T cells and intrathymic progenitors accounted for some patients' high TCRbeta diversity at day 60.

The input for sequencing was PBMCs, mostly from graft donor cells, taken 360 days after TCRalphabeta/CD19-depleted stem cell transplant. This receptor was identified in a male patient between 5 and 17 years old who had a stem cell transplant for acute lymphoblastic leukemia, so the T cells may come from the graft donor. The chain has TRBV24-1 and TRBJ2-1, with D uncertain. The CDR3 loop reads CATSGAADTYNEQFF. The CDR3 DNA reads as TGTGCCACCAGTGGGGCGGCTGACACCTACAATGAGCAGTTCTTC.